The next 23 T cell receptor beta chains were all read from a single sample in a study of cytomegalovirus exposure and HLA in healthy donors. This PCR relied on a set of 60 Vbeta primers and 13 Jbeta primers. Libraries were prepared by immunoSEQ multiplex PCR; TCRdb keeps only in-frame clonotypes and omits some of them. The specimen's table records roughly 120,000 clones. Sequenced input: PBMCs. These receptors all come from a man in his forties in good health and CMV-seronegative.

The rearrangement links TRBV6-1 to TRBJ1-5, with TRBD1 identical over 7 bases. CDR1 is MNHNS, CDR2 SASEGT, per germline. The length of the CDR3 is 18 residues. Germline trimming cut 2 bases from V and 0 bases from J; bases unmatched to any gene: 10. The CDR3 reads CASSEIPPGQYSNQPQHF. In nucleotides, the CDR3 is TGTGCCAGCAGTGAAATTCCTCCGGGACAGTATAGCAATCAGCCCCAGCATTTT.

This chain connects TRBV6-1 to TRBJ2-2, with a possible D match to TRBD2 (5 bases). Trimming removed 2 bases from V and 4 bases from J, with 23 bases in between. Germline CDR1 is MNHNS and CDR2 is SASEGT. The CDR3 is made up of 19 amino acids. This chain's CDR3 is CASSELMVAYGESTGELFF. CDR3 nucleotides: TGTGCCAGCAGTGAACTTATGGTCGCGTACGGGGAATCCACCGGGGAGCTGTTTTTT.

This chain uses TRBV5-6 with TRBJ2-5; 9 bases fit TRBD1. V lost 4 bases and J lost 11; bases outside the gene matches: 9. This CDR3 is 13 amino acids long. CDR1 SGHDT and CDR2 YYEEEE come from the germline V gene. Here the CDR3 reads CASSRTGAGEQYF. The CDR3 nucleotides read TGTGCCAGCAGCAGGACAGGGGCGGGAGAGCAGTACTTC.

The V call is TRBV5-4, the J call TRBJ2-3, with TRBD1 matching over 7 bases. This CDR3 region has 17 residues. V was pared by 4 bases and J by 2 bases, with 13 bases of the junction left unmatched. From germline, CDR1 is SGHNT and CDR2 YYREEE (reference sequence). CDR3 sequence reads: CASSPGHRGPDTDTQYF. The CDR3 DNA reads TGTGCCAGCAGCCCTGGGCACAGGGGCCCCGACACAGATACGCAGTATTTT. The full variable domain, its missing parts supplied by reference TRBV5-4 and TRBJ2-3, is ETGVTQSPTHLIKTRGQQVTLRCSSQSGHNTVSWYQQALGQGPQFIFQYYREEENGRGNFPPRFSGLQFPNYSSELNVNALELDDSALYLCASSPGHRGPDTDTQYFGPGTRLTVL.

The rearrangement joins TRBV4-3 to TRBJ2-2; D is undetermined. Germline CDR1 and CDR2: LGHNA and YSLEER. This CDR3 region has 15 residues. V lost 1 base and J 0 bases, leaving 6 bases between the germline ends. The CDR3 sequence: CASSQASTNTGELFF. The CDR3, as DNA: TGCGCCAGCAGCCAAGCGAGCACGAACACCGGGGAGCTGTTTTTT.

In DNA, the CDR3 is TGTGCCAGCAGCCCAACCGCCGGGGTAAACACCATATATTTT. It encodes CASSPTAGVNTIYF. This sequence joins TRBV11-3 and TRBJ1-3, with D unclear. Germline lookup yields CDR1 SGHNT and CDR2 YENEEA. The CDR3 sequence is 14 residues long. V lost 5 bases and J lost 6, with 14 bases in between.

This chain links TRBV6-1 with TRBJ2-5, with D unclear. The CDR3 sequence is 12 residues long. Germline V gene sequence: CDR1 MNHNS, CDR2 SASEGT. V was clipped by 8 bases and J by 5 bases, with 12 bases between them. CDR3 DNA sequence: TGTGCCAGCTCTGTTCAGGTGGAGACCCAGTACTTC. Translation: CASSVQVETQYF.

The chain recombines TRBV5-4 with TRBJ2-3; 10 bases are shared with TRBD2. The V gene's germline CDR1 is SGHNT and CDR2 YYREEE (reference sequence). The CDR3 contains 18 residues. The V gene end was trimmed by 0 bases and the J gene end by 2 bases; junction bases not matched to a gene: 9. The CDR3 protein is CASSLGSGRTAPTDTQYF. The CDR3 DNA sequence: TGTGCCAGCAGCTTGGGTAGCGGGAGGACCGCACCCACAGATACGCAGTATTTT.

V is TRBV30 and J is TRBJ1-6; 7 positions match TRBD1. The V gene end was trimmed by 3 bases and the J gene end by 0 bases; junction bases not matched to a gene: 2. This CDR3 has 15 residues. Germline V gene data show CDR1 as GTSNPN and CDR2 as SVGIG (reference sequence). Here the CDR3 DNA reads TGTGCCTGGAGGGGACAGAGCTCCTATAATTCACCCCTCCACTTT. This translates into CAWRGQSSYNSPLHF.

The gene calls are TRBV27 and TRBJ2-5; the D is unclear. Germline loops: CDR1 MNHEY, CDR2 SMNVEV (reference sequence). V lost 0 bases and J 5 bases, leaving 7 bases between the germline ends. This CDR3 contains 13 residues. The CDR3 region is CASSLSSRETQYF. CDR3 DNA sequence: TGTGCCAGCAGTTTATCCTCGCGGGAGACCCAGTACTTC.

The J gene is TRBJ2-1, the V gene TRBV10-3; 8 bases fit TRBD2. Germline CDR1 is ENHRY and CDR2 is SYGVKD. Trimming at V came to 6 bases and at J to 8 bases, leaving 9 bases not matched to a gene. The CDR3 runs 14 residues. The CDR3 is CAIRSGRINHEQFF. CDR3 nucleotide sequence: TGTGCCATCAGAAGCGGGAGAATTAATCATGAGCAGTTCTTC.

This sequence joins TRBV4-3 and TRBJ1-2; unclear D gene. V dropped 0 bases and J dropped 0 bases, with 11 bases sitting between them. In germline, CDR1 is LGHNA, CDR2 YSLEER. CDR3 length: 16 amino acids. CDR3 sequence reads: CASSQERQPTNYGYTF. The CDR3 nucleotides are TGCGCCAGCAGCCAAGAGCGGCAGCCTACTAACTATGGCTACACCTTC.

The chain employs TRBV11-2 and TRBJ1-1; D unclear. The CDR3 extends over 13 amino acids. Germline V gives CDR1 SGHAT, CDR2 FQNNGV. V was pared by 5 bases and J by 1 base, with 8 bases between. CDR3 nucleotides: TGTGCCAGCAGCCCGCGGGGGAACACTGAAGCTTTCTTT. It is translated as CASSPRGNTEAFF.

The chain uses TRBV5-4 and TRBJ1-2; 10 bases are shared with TRBD1. J lost 3 bases, V lost 2 bases, and 1 base had no gene match. Germline loops: CDR1 SGHNT, CDR2 YYREEE (reference sequence). This CDR3 comprises 14 residues. The CDR3 sequence: CASSLGTGDYGYTF. The CDR3 DNA sequence: TGTGCCAGCAGCTTAGGGACAGGGGACTATGGCTACACCTTC.

The chain uses TRBV28 and TRBJ1-4; D is ambiguous. The germline V gene has CDR1 MDHEN and CDR2 SYDVKM. The CDR3 is 14 amino acids. V was clipped by 4 bases and J by 3 bases, with 9 bases between them. The CDR3 DNA follows: TGTGCCAGCAGTTCTCCGGTCCCTAATGAAAAACTGTTTTTT. Translated, it gives CASSSPVPNEKLFF. The full variable domain, rest sourced from reference TRBV28 and TRBJ1-4, is DVKVTQSSRYLVKRTGEKVFLECVQDMDHENMFWYRQDPGLGLRLIYFSYDVKMKEKGDIPEGYSVSREKKERFSLILESASTNQTSMYLCASSSPVPNEKLFFGSGTQLSVL.

The chain employs TRBV19 and TRBJ1-1; 10 positions agree with TRBD1. Germline V gene lookup returns CDR1 LNHDA and CDR2 SQIVND (reference sequence). After removal of 6 bases from V and 3 bases from J, the junction contained 10 bases not matched to a gene. The CDR3 consists of 16 residues. DNA of the CDR3: TGTGCCAGTAGCAACCCGGGACAGGGGCATTACACTGAAGCTTTCTTT. Translated, it gives CASSNPGQGHYTEAFF.

The J gene is TRBJ2-1, the V gene TRBV11-3; unclear D gene. V lost 1 base, J lost 4 bases, and 26 bases lay in between. Germline V gene data show CDR1 as SGHNT and CDR2 as YENEEA. The CDR3 is 20 residues long. The CDR3 nucleotides are TGTGCCAGCAGCTTAGGATCCCTTCAGAGGTCCCTGAATATATACAATGAGCAGTTCTTC. Its translation: CASSLGSLQRSLNIYNEQFF.

This CDR3 is CASRPFGTGDGYTF. CDR3 in DNA: TGTGCCAGCAGGCCATTCGGGACAGGAGATGGCTACACCTTC. V gene TRBV6-5 combines with J gene TRBJ1-2, with 8 bases aligning to TRBD1. Germline V gene sequence: CDR1 MNHEY, CDR2 SVGAGI. CDR3 length: 14 amino acids. J lost 6 bases, V lost 6 bases, and 9 bases had no gene match.

This rearrangement joins TRBV7-8 to TRBJ2-7; 12 bases match TRBD2. CDR3 length: 15 amino acids. V gave up 4 bases and J gave up 6 bases; unmatched junction bases: 7. CDR1 is SGHVS, CDR2 FQNEAQ, per germline. The CDR3 DNA is TGTGCCAGCAGCTCAATGACTAGCGGGAGTACCGAGCAGTACTTC. It specifies CASSSMTSGSTEQYF.

The chain recombines TRBV5-1 with TRBJ2-1; D may be TRBD2 (5 bases). Between the trimmed V and J ends, which lost 7 bases and 7 bases, there was a span of 15 bases. From germline, CDR1 is SGHRS and CDR2 YFSETQ. There are 13 residues in the CDR3. CDR3 protein: CASSNPGWNEQFF. CDR3 bases: TGCGCCAGCTCCAACCCGGGATGGAATGAGCAGTTCTTC.

V is TRBV5-6 and J is TRBJ1-2; TRBD1 agrees at 7 bases. Looked up from germline, CDR1 is SGHDT and CDR2 is YYEEEE. V trimming: 6 bases; J trimming: 1 base; junction bases outside the gene matches: 6. There are 14 residues in the CDR3. CDR3: CASKGQSHNYGYTF. In DNA, the CDR3 is TGTGCCAGCAAGGGACAGAGCCATAACTATGGCTACACCTTC.

The chain recombines TRBV2 with TRBJ1-2; the match to TRBD1 covers 8 bases. The CDR3 extends over 14 amino acids. Germline lookup yields CDR1 SNHLY and CDR2 FYNNEI. V lost 3 bases, J lost 8 bases, and 8 bases stayed unmatched. The DNA of the CDR3 is TGTGCCAGCAGTGAGGGCAGGGGGCCCACCGGCTACACCTTC. This gives the protein CASSEGRGPTGYTF.

This chain uses TRBV4-2 with TRBJ1-1, with TRBD1 matching 10 bases. V lost 5 bases, J lost 3 bases, and 6 bases stayed unmatched. The CDR3 runs 15 residues. Germline V CDR1 and CDR2: LGHNA, YNFKEQ. This CDR3 reads CASSTRQGAHTEAFF. DNA for the CDR3: TGTGCCAGCAGCACCCGACAGGGGGCGCACACTGAAGCTTTCTTT.